The entry that follows covers one T cell receptor beta chain sequence. This clone occurred once. There is no known antigen for this receptor. Within one base of it there is no much larger clone, and no base qualities were kept. This sample is part of a study of a mutant IDH1 vaccine in newly diagnosed glioma (dated by TCRdb to the early 2020s). Looking at the study overall: Patients received eight vaccinations in weeks 1, 3, 5, 7, 11, 15, 19 and 23, corresponding to visits V03 through V10. Peripheral blood was drawn at six visits: V03 (baseline), V05, V07, V10, V12 and V13. For exploratory analyses, fewer than 30 treated patients had longitudinal TCRB deep sequencing done wherever samples were available. Before enrollment, patients had received standard therapy of radiotherapy alone, temozolomide alone, or radiochemotherapy with temozolomide; most received the combination. Of the roughly 34 treated patients, 62.5% were male and about 40% were female, and a mean age of approximately 40 years was recorded. Vaccination was initiated 4-6 weeks after radiotherapy alone, or concurrently with temozolomide cycles in the chemotherapy-containing groups.

Overall study outcomes, separate from this receptor: The authors noted that analyses of patient blood samples could not be reproduced because of sample limitations. Selection of PBMC samples for TCRB deep sequencing was based on availability. No apparent relationship was observed between pseudoprogression and alterations in the top peripheral T cell clonotypes detected by TCRB sequencing. Across multiple MHC alleles, vaccine-induced immune responses were seen in more than 90% of patients.

The library was built by means of the immunoSEQ multiplex PCR assay. Rearranged TCR beta chain sequences were amplified using the hsTCRB Kit according to the manufacturer's protocol. TCRB libraries were sequenced on an Illumina MiSeq. In the source study's methods: The proprietary platform of the kit vendor was used for demultiplexing, trimming and gene mapping. In TCRdb, the immuneACCESS table is reduced to in-frame sequences with V and J assigned. These tables do not hold every clone; where another copy was compared, an unresolved V gene accounts for under half, and the others remain unexplained. Clonal size and the V and J genes are those of that table, whereas D and trimming came from the DNA. The sample profile shows roughly 43,000 clones; approximately 84% of them were found once. The ten largest clones take up less than 3% of the sample. The meaning of the sample's time point label: week 23, last vaccination. A 20-mer mutant IDH1 peptide at 300 micrograms in Montanide made up each vaccine dose, which was injected subcutaneously together with topical imiquimod. All donors had newly diagnosed IDH1-mutant astrocytomas of WHO grade 3 or 4 that showed loss of nuclear ATRX. The samples were drawn from NOA16, a multicentre, single-arm, open-label phase I trial in Germany that tested a mutant IDH1 peptide vaccine in humans for the first time. The DNeasy Blood and Tissue Kit was used to extract genomic DNA from EDTA blood for TCRB sequencing.

The CDR3 covers 15 residues, taking in both the cysteine and the phenylalanine. Only the CDR3 part of the read is kept: 45 bases, read in frame from the first base. V was cut back by 7 bases and J by 0 bases, leaving a gap of 17 bases between them. CDR1 and CDR2, per the germline V gene, are SQVTM and ANQGSEA. The sequence links TRBV29-1 to TRBJ2-3; 6 matching bases give a weak D call of TRBD2. This clonotype was sampled from a woman aged 18-29 years with glioma. Some clones in this sample may be carry-over from other donors' samples. The source was PBMCs, collected from a glioma patient whose treatment included an IDH1 peptide vaccine. In nucleotides, the sequence is TGCAGCGCTACGGGAGAGGTGGGGAGCACAGATACGCAGTATTTT. It translates to CSATGEVGSTDTQYF.